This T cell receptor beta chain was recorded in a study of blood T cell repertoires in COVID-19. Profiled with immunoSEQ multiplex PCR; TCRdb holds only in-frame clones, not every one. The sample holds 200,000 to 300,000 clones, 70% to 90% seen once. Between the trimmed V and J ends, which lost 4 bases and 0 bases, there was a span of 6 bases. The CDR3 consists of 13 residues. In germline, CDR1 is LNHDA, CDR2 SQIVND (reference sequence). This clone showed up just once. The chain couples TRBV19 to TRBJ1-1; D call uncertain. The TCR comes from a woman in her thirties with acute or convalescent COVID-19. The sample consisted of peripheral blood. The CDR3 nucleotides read TGTGCCAGTAGTACAGGTATGAACACTGAAGCTTTCTTT. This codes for CASSTGMNTEAFF.